This T cell receptor (beta chain) came from a study of T cells in Graves' hyperthyroidism and ophthalmopathy. RNA transcripts were the template for amplifying TCR beta CDR3 regions. The HTBI set primed first-round TCR CDR3 RT-PCR. TCRdb re-analysed the multiplex PCR reads in MiXCR, keeping a single row per CDR3 protein. The sample yields roughly 570,000 distinct CDR3 sequences, around 16% seen once. This clonotype was counted at least ten times. Source material: blood. The TCR sequence derives from a woman in her twenties or thirties with Graves' hyperthyroidism.

DNA for the CDR3: TGTGCCAGCAGTTACTGGGGTTCTGGAAACACCATATATTTT. Its translation: CASSYWGSGNTIYF. V usage is TRBV6-6 and J usage is TRBJ1-3, with D uncertain. V lost 1 base and J lost 1, with 5 bases in between. Germline CDR1 reads MNHNY; CDR2 reads SVGAGI (reference sequence). The CDR3 has 14 residues.